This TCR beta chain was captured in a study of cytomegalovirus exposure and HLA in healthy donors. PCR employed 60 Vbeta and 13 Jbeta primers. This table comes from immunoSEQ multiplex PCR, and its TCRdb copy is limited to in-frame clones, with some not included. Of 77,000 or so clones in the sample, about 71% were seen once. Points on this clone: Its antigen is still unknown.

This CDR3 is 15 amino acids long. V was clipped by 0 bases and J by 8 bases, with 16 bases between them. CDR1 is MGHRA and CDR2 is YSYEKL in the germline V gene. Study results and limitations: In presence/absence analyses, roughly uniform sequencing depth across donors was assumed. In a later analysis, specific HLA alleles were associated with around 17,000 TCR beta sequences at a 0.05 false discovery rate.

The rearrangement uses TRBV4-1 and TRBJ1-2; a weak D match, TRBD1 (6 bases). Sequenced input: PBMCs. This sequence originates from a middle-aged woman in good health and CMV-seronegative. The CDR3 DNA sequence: TGCGCCAGCAGCCAAGATCTGGGGGGGGCGGAAGGCTACACCTTC. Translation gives CASSQDLGGAEGYTF.